A selection of T cell receptor beta chains follows, all from one sample in a study of regulatory T cells in long-lasting Graves disease. TCRdb re-derived calls from the multiplex PCR reads in MiXCR, one entry per CDR3 protein. The sample consists of 350,000 to 550,000 distinct CDR3 sequences, 15% of them appearing once. These same records also appear under a second study, on T cells in Graves' hyperthyroidism and ophthalmopathy.

This specimen consisted of peripheral blood mononuclear cells (PBMCs), obtained at new diagnosis, from a patient treated with antithyroid drugs. These receptors were taken from a woman in her twenties or thirties with Graves disease. Both conserved end residues are part of each CDR3. D genes are given only for firm matches. Part of the rows lack a size; the others show once, few, many or a class for expanded clones.

d_gene,j_gene,len,abundance,v_gene,CDR3aa,CDR3nt
TRBD2,TRBJ2-1,20,many,TRBV20-1,CSARDLDRELGTSGSNEQFF,TGCAGTGCTAGAGATCTGGACAGGGAGTTAGGGACTAGCGGGAGCAATGAGCAGTTCTTC
.,TRBJ2-1,16,many,TRBV2,CASSEAGSSPTNEQFF,TGTGCCAGCAGTGAAGCCGGGAGCAGCCCAACGAATGAGCAGTTCTTC
TRBD1,TRBJ2-7,14,many,TRBV3-1,CASSQGQGSDEQYF,TGTGCCAGCAGCCAAGGACAGGGCAGCGACGAGCAGTACTTC
TRBD2,TRBJ2-1,15,many,TRBV2,CASTTGTSGNNEQFF,TGTGCCAGCACTACCGGGACTAGCGGGAACAATGAGCAGTTCTTC
.,TRBJ2-3,13,.,TRBV20-1,CSAGRGKADTQYF,TGCAGTGCTGGACGCGGGAAGGCAGATACGCAGTATTTT
.,TRBJ2-3,15,.,TRBV30,CAWSVGGGSTDTQYF,TGTGCCTGGAGTGTCGGAGGGGGCAGCACAGATACGCAGTATTTT
TRBD2,TRBJ2-1,12,few,TRBV9,CASSSGTSLQFF,TGTGCCAGCAGCTCTGGGACTAGTTTGCAGTTCTTC
TRBD2,TRBJ2-7,16,.,TRBV14,CASSNLAGAPIYEQYF,TGTGCCAGCAGCAACTTAGCGGGAGCCCCAATCTACGAGCAGTACTTC
TRBD2,TRBJ2-3,16,.,TRBV6-2/TRBV6-3,CATSRRTSGSTDTQYF,TGTGCCACCTCCCGACGGACTAGCGGGAGCACAGATACGCAGTATTTT
.,TRBJ1-1,11,many,TRBV5-1,CASSLNEQAFF,TGCGCCAGCAGCTTGAATGAACAAGCTTTCTTT
TRBD1,TRBJ1-5,15,many,TRBV28,CASTRQGYSNQPQHF,TGTGCCAGCACCCGACAGGGGTATAGCAATCAGCCCCAGCATTTT
TRBD2,TRBJ2-1,19,many,TRBV6-2/TRBV6-3,CASRDWVLAGVRDYNEQFF,TGTGCCAGCAGGGATTGGGTACTAGCGGGAGTCCGTGACTACAATGAGCAGTTCTTC
.,TRBJ1-1,12,.,TRBV12-3/TRBV12-4,CASSSWGPEAFF,TGTGCCAGCAGCTCGTGGGGTCCTGAAGCTTTCTTT
.,TRBJ2-1,16,many,TRBV24-1,CATSDGEDRGVSEQFF,TGTGCCACCAGTGATGGCGAGGACAGAGGGGTCTCGGAGCAGTTCTTC
.,TRBJ2-3,14,many,TRBV18,CASSPQPLTDTQYF,TGTGCCAGCTCACCACAGCCTCTCACAGATACGCAGTATTTT
TRBD2,TRBJ2-6,18,.,TRBV28,CASSLRGATSWGANVLTF,TGTGCCAGCAGTTTGCGGGGGGCTACCTCGTGGGGGGCCAACGTCCTGACTTTC
.,TRBJ1-1,13,many,TRBV6-1,CASSDHDPYGSFF,TGTGCCAGCAGTGACCATGATCCCTACGGGTCTTTCTTT
TRBD2,TRBJ2-1,17,many,TRBV5-1,CASSSMMTSGSYNEQFF,TGCGCCAGCAGCTCAATGATGACTAGCGGGTCCTACAATGAGCAGTTCTTC
.,TRBJ1-6,14,few,TRBV30,CASTRDGWGSPLHF,TGTGCCTCAACCCGGGACGGATGGGGTTCACCCCTCCACTTT
.,TRBJ1-5,14,many,TRBV6-1,CASSFKYSNQPQHF,TGTGCCAGCAGCTTTAAATATAGCAATCAGCCCCAGCATTTT
.,TRBJ2-7,11,.,TRBV9,CASSANYEQYF,TGTGCCAGCAGCGCCAACTACGAGCAGTACTTC
.,TRBJ2-7,15,few,TRBV18,CASSPGSNSPYEQYF,TGTGCCAGCTCACCAGGGAGTAATTCCCCCTACGAGCAGTACTTC
.,TRBJ2-3,16,many,TRBV20-1,CSYPPTGRGSTDTQYF,TGCAGTTACCCCCCCACTGGGAGAGGGAGCACAGATACGCAGTATTTT
.,TRBJ1-4,14,once,TRBV20-1,CSASGEATNEKLFF,TGCAGTGCTAGCGGGGAGGCAACTAATGAAAAACTGTTTTTT
.,TRBJ1-2,16,many,TRBV11-2,CASSSRSGLPSYGYTF,TGTGCCAGCAGCTCGAGGTCCGGCCTCCCGTCGTATGGCTACACCTTC
.,TRBJ1-1,12,many,TRBV11-2,CASSLEVNEAFF,TGTGCCAGCAGCCTTGAAGTAAACGAAGCTTTCTTT
.,TRBJ2-7,17,.,TRBV7-6,CASSDRFGGRNSYEQYF,TGTGCCAGCAGCGACAGATTTGGGGGGCGCAATTCCTACGAGCAGTACTTC
.,TRBJ1-1,15,few,TRBV7-9,CASSPLWGKDTEAFF,TGTGCCAGCAGCCCCCTATGGGGGAAGGACACTGAAGCTTTCTTT
.,TRBJ2-1,12,few,TRBV20-1,CSASFLGYEQFF,TGCAGTGCTAGTTTTCTCGGCTATGAGCAGTTCTTC
.,TRBJ1-5,13,many,TRBV6-5,CASSYNSNQPQHF,TGTGCCAGCAGTTACAATAGCAATCAGCCCCAGCATTTT
.,TRBJ1-5,18,many,TRBV7-2,CASSLVHPTWGAVQPQHF,TGTGCCAGCAGCTTAGTCCACCCCACGTGGGGGGCGGTTCAGCCCCAGCATTTT
TRBD2,TRBJ2-1,17,many,TRBV7-9,CASSLGRGTSGYNEQFF,TGTGCCAGCAGCTTAGGTCGAGGGACTAGCGGCTACAATGAGCAGTTCTTC
.,TRBJ2-7,14,many,TRBV6-1,CASSRGGQAYEQYF,TGTGCCAGCAGTCGGGGGGGACAGGCCTACGAGCAGTACTTC
TRBD1,TRBJ1-1,14,many,TRBV4-1,CASSQYHRGSEAFF,TGCGCCAGCAGCCAATACCACAGGGGCAGTGAAGCTTTCTTT
.,TRBJ2-1,16,few,TRBV28,CASSLSAGVPYNEQFF,TGTGCCAGCAGTTTATCCGCAGGGGTGCCCTACAATGAGCAGTTCTTC
.,TRBJ1-6,13,.,TRBV14,CASSQDFGSPLHF,TGTGCCAGCAGCCAAGACTTTGGTTCACCCCTCCACTTT
TRBD2,TRBJ2-1,16,few,TRBV4-1,CASSQPRLAQGNEQFF,TGCGCCAGCAGCCAACCTAGACTAGCGCAGGGGAATGAGCAGTTCTTC
.,TRBJ1-1,15,many,TRBV5-5,CASSFMGQMNTEAFF,TGTGCCAGCAGCTTCATGGGACAAATGAACACTGAAGCTTTCTTT
.,TRBJ1-1,15,.,TRBV15,CATSRDLTMNTEAFF,TGTGCCACCAGCAGAGATCTTACCATGAACACTGAAGCTTTCTTT
.,TRBJ2-6,19,many,TRBV2,CASSEIGPSFISGANVLTF,TGTGCCAGCAGTGAAATAGGGCCTTCTTTTATTTCTGGGGCCAACGTCCTGACTTTC
.,TRBJ2-1,15,.,TRBV7-2,CASSLSANSWGEQFF,TGTGCCAGCAGCTTAAGCGCGAATTCTTGGGGTGAGCAGTTCTTC
.,TRBJ2-1,16,many,TRBV20-1,CSVEQGGGMRGNEQFF,TGCAGTGTTGAGCAGGGGGGTGGTATGAGGGGGAATGAGCAGTTCTTC
.,TRBJ1-3,14,.,TRBV9,CASSVGTYGNTIYF,TGTGCCAGCAGCGTAGGGACGTATGGAAACACCATATATTTT
TRBD2,TRBJ2-1,15,.,TRBV7-8,CAASREELSYNEQFF,TGTGCCGCGTCGCGGGAGGAACTCTCCTACAATGAGCAGTTCTTC
.,TRBJ1-5,14,few,TRBV15,CATSGSWGGQPQHF,TGTGCCACCAGCGGCAGTTGGGGAGGTCAGCCCCAGCATTTT
.,TRBJ2-7,14,many,TRBV7-3,CASSPSDGSYEQYF,TGTGCCAGCAGCCCATCGGACGGATCCTACGAGCAGTACTTC
TRBD2,TRBJ2-1,16,many,TRBV3-1,CASSQGGLAVYNEQFF,TGTGCCAGCAGCCAAGGGGGCCTAGCGGTCTACAATGAGCAGTTCTTC
.,TRBJ1-1,18,many,TRBV6-1,CASRPGGVAEFMNTEAFF,TGTGCCAGCAGACCAGGAGGGGTGGCCGAATTCATGAACACTGAAGCTTTCTTT
.,TRBJ1-2,15,.,TRBV5-4,CASSSDGLPGVVYTF,TGTGCCAGCAGCTCCGACGGACTGCCTGGCGTTGTCTACACCTTC
.,TRBJ2-1,16,many,TRBV7-2,CASSRTRGVSYNEQFF,TGTGCCAGCAGCCGGACACGTGGGGTTTCCTACAATGAGCAGTTCTTC
TRBD2,TRBJ2-5,14,.,TRBV4-1,CASSQDTSGRTQYF,TGCGCCAGCAGCCAAGATACTAGCGGGAGGACCCAGTACTTC
TRBD2,TRBJ2-1,16,many,TRBV18,CASSPSSGSLYNEQFF,TGTGCCAGCTCACCGTCCAGCGGGAGTCTCTACAATGAGCAGTTCTTC
.,TRBJ1-1,17,.,TRBV28,CASSLSLGGAMNAEAFF,TGTGCCAGCAGTTTAAGTTTGGGGGGCGCGATGAACGCTGAAGCTTTCTTT
TRBD2,TRBJ2-2,16,few,TRBV29-1,CSEPTSGDSNTGELFF,TGCAGCGAGCCGACTAGCGGGGATTCGAACACCGGGGAGCTGTTTTTT
.,TRBJ2-3,17,many,TRBV24-1,CATSLGMGPQVTDTQYF,TGTGCCACCAGTCTCGGGATGGGGCCCCAGGTCACAGATACGCAGTATTTT
.,TRBJ2-1,16,few,TRBV2,CASRNWGQGDIETHYF,TGTGCCAGCAGGAACTGGGGGCAGGGTGATATAGAGACCCATTACTTC
.,TRBJ2-5,12,many,TRBV3-1,CASSQDRRTQYF,TGTGCCAGCAGCCAAGATCGGCGGACCCAGTACTTC